Below, 28 T cell receptor beta chains from the same sample are listed, as sequenced in a study of blood T cell repertoires in COVID-19 (dated by TCRdb to the early 2020s). The protocol used for the library was the immunoSEQ multiplex PCR assay. TCRdb took this table from immuneACCESS and kept in-frame rearrangements with V and J called. Such tables lack part of the clones; where checked against another copy, unresolved V genes explain under half of the gap, and the rest is unexplained. Across this sample there are about 24,000 clones, with around 86% seen only once. In total, the top ten clones hold under 8% of the sample. Sequenced input: peripheral blood. The receptors were gathered from a man in his sixties or seventies with acute or convalescent COVID-19.

The gene calls are TRBV6-2 or TRBV6-3 and TRBJ1-1; D ambiguous. CDR1 is MNHEY and CDR2 is SVGEGT in the germline V gene. The CDR3 extends over 13 amino acids. Trimming pared 3 bases from V and 10 bases from J, leaving 15 bases between. CDR3 in amino acids: CASSYFRSGGAFF. In DNA, the CDR3 is TGTGCCAGCAGTTATTTCCGTTCGGGAGGAGCTTTCTTT.

This sequence joins TRBV9 and TRBJ1-1; D is unclear. Looked up from germline, CDR1 is SGDLS and CDR2 is YYNGEE. The CDR3 is 14 amino acids. V gave up 0 bases and J gave up 1 base, with 7 bases separating them. CDR3 amino acids: CASSVVAENTEAFF. CDR3 bases: TGTGCCAGCAGCGTAGTTGCAGAGAACACTGAAGCTTTCTTT.

The V gene is TRBV3-1 (or the pseudogene TRBV3-2), the J gene TRBJ1-2, with D unclear. The V gene lost 0 bases and the J gene lost 7 bases, with 6 bases spanning the gap. This CDR3 comprises 12 residues. From germline, CDR1 is LGHDT and CDR2 YNNKEL (reference sequence). This chain's CDR3 is CASSQESGGYTF. The CDR3 DNA reads as TGTGCCAGCAGCCAAGAATCGGGTGGCTACACCTTC.

The chain employs TRBV4-1 and TRBJ2-1; a weak D match, TRBD2 (5 bases). From germline, CDR1 is MGHRA and CDR2 YSYEKL. V gave up 3 bases and J gave up 7 bases, with 16 bases separating them. CDR3 length: 15 amino acids. CDR3 bases: TGCGCCAGCAGCCAGGGAGCGGCCCTACAAAATGAGCAGTTCTTC. It translates to CASSQGAALQNEQFF.

The chain has TRBV4-3 and TRBJ1-1; possibly TRBD1 for D (5 bases). This CDR3 has 13 amino acids. In germline, CDR1 is LGHNA, CDR2 YSLEER. V shed 4 bases and J shed 0 bases, with 6 bases lying between them. Here the CDR3 DNA reads TGCGCCAGCAGCCGACAGATGAACACTGAAGCTTTCTTT. It is translated as CASSRQMNTEAFF.

This rearrangement joins TRBV3-1 (or the pseudogene TRBV3-2) to TRBJ2-1; 8 nucleotides agree with TRBD2. This CDR3 is built from 14 residues. Per the germline V gene, CDR1 is LGHDT and CDR2 is YNNKEL (reference sequence). After removal of 0 bases from V and 10 bases from J, the junction contained 5 bases not matched to a gene. For the CDR3, the DNA is TGTGCCAGCAGCCAAGATTCTAGCGGGCGGGAGCAGTTCTTC. It specifies CASSQDSSGREQFF.

The V call is TRBV30, the J call TRBJ1-2, with a weak D call TRBD1 (5 bases). This CDR3 has 15 amino acids. The V and J ends lost 3 bases and 2 bases respectively, with 16 bases between them. In germline, CDR1 is GTSNPN, CDR2 SVGIG (reference sequence). DNA for the CDR3: TGTGCCTGGAGCCTCGGAGGGGCCAGGAACTATGGCTACACCTTC. As protein: CAWSLGGARNYGYTF.

The chain has TRBV18 and TRBJ2-7; 10 nucleotides align to TRBD1. Germline V lookup: CDR1 KGHSH, CDR2 LQKENI. CDR3 size: 15 residues. V gave up 3 bases and J gave up 3 bases; unmatched junction bases: 5. The CDR3 DNA follows: TGTGCCAGCTCACCTTCCCGGACAGGGGGCTACGAGCAGTACTTC. Its protein is CASSPSRTGGYEQYF. Complete variable domain (other parts from reference TRBV18 and TRBJ2-7): NAGVMQNPRHLVRRRGQEARLRCSPMKGHSHVYWYRQLPEEGLKFMVYLQKENIIDESGMPKERFSAEFPKEGPSILRIQQVVRGDSAAYFCASSPSRTGGYEQYFGPGTRLTVT.

V and J are TRBV7-2 and TRBJ2-3; D not certain. Trimming pared 2 bases from V and 5 bases from J, leaving 5 bases between. Looked up from germline, CDR1 is SGHTA and CDR2 is FQGNSA. The length of the CDR3 is 12 residues. In DNA, the CDR3 is TGTGCCAGCAGCTTAATAGAAGATACGCAGTATTTT. Translation gives CASSLIEDTQYF.

The V and J genes are TRBV5-1 and TRBJ2-5, with TRBD1 matching 10 bases. Per germline, CDR1 SGHRS and CDR2 YFSETQ. Germline trimming cut 4 bases from V and 5 bases from J; bases unmatched to any gene: 2. The CDR3 totals 13 residues. CDR3 coding DNA: TGCGCCAGCAGCGGGGGACAGGGGGAGACCCAGTACTTC. Amino acids: CASSGGQGETQYF.

The J gene is TRBJ1-3, the V gene TRBV6-5; the D gene is possibly TRBD1 (6 bases). The CDR3 runs to 15 residues. V was trimmed by 0 bases and J by 2 bases, leaving 8 bases between them. Germline V CDR1 and CDR2: MNHEY, SVGAGI. DNA of the CDR3: TGTGCCAGCAGTTACTCGACAGGTCCTGGAAACACCATATATTTT. The encoded protein is CASSYSTGPGNTIYF.

J is TRBJ1-6 and V is TRBV19; no clear D. Per germline, CDR1 LNHDA and CDR2 SQIVND (reference sequence). The CDR3 length is 14 residues. The V gene lost 2 bases and the J gene lost 8 bases, with 10 bases spanning the gap. The CDR3 coding sequence is TGTGCCAGTAGTATATCGGGGAGGGATTCACCCCTCCACTTT. Its protein product is CASSISGRDSPLHF.

The V and J genes are TRBV9 and TRBJ2-3, with 8 bases aligning to TRBD2. Germline CDR1 SGDLS, CDR2 YYNGEE. J lost 6 bases, V lost 4 bases, and 7 bases had no gene match. This CDR3 has 14 amino acids. Here the CDR3 reads CASSTSGSMDTQYF. Written as DNA, the CDR3 is TGTGCCAGCAGCACCAGCGGGAGTATGGATACGCAGTATTTT.

The table lists this clone with a few counts. The chain joins TRBV2 to TRBJ1-6, with 7 positions matching TRBD1. CDR3 length: 13 amino acids. CDR1 and CDR2 (germline): SNHLY, FYNNEI. With V trimmed by 5 bases and J by 10 bases, 5 bases remained unmatched. The CDR3 DNA reads TGTGCCAGCAGTCGACAGGGAATCTCACCCCTCCACTTT. The encoded protein is CASSRQGISPLHF. Using reference TRBV2 and TRBJ1-6 for the parts outside the CDR3, the full variable domain is EPEVTQTPSHQVTQMGQEVILRCVPISNHLYFYWYRQILGQKVEFLVSFYNNEISEKSEIFDDQFSVERPDGSNFTLKIRSTKLEDSAMYFCASSRQGISPLHFGNGTRLTVT.

This clone came up a few times. This rearrangement joins TRBV6-5 to TRBJ1-5, with D possibly TRBD1 on 5 matching bases. Looked up from germline, CDR1 is MNHEY and CDR2 is SVGAGI. The CDR3 is 13 residues long. The V end was cut by 6 bases, the J end by 7 bases, with 13 bases between. The CDR3 sequence: CASSGTVRQPQHF. The CDR3 region has the DNA TGTGCCAGCAGCGGGACTGTTCGGCAGCCCCAGCATTTT.

The chain has TRBV5-1 and TRBJ1-2; D is ambiguous. Germline lookup yields CDR1 SGHRS and CDR2 YFSETQ. V shed 0 bases and J shed 7 bases, with 4 bases lying between them. The CDR3 has 11 residues. CDR3 protein: CASSLGSGYTF. CDR3 nucleotide sequence: TGCGCCAGCAGCTTGGGGAGTGGCTACACCTTC.

J is TRBJ1-5 and V is TRBV30, with 11 bases identical to TRBD1. V shed 1 base and J 6 bases; nucleotides not matched to a gene: 5. Germline V CDR1 and CDR2: GTSNPN, SVGIG (reference sequence). The CDR3 covers 15 residues. The CDR3 nucleotides read TGTGCCTGGAGTGGTACGGGACAGGGGGTTCAGCCCCAGCATTTT. Its protein is CAWSGTGQGVQPQHF. Full variable domain (missing parts from reference TRBV30 and TRBJ1-5): SQTIHQWPATLVQPVGSPLSLECTVEGTSNPNLYWYRQAAGRGLQLLFYSVGIGQISSEVPQNLSASRPQDRQFILSSKKLLLSDSGFYLCAWSGTGQGVQPQHFGDGTRLSIL.

The chain combines TRBV14 with TRBJ1-5, with 7 positions matching TRBD1. The CDR3 covers 13 residues. CDR1 is SGHDN and CDR2 is FVKESK in the germline V gene. Trimming cost V 3 bases and J 9 bases; bases outside gene matches: 5. CDR3 region: CASSQLQGRPQHF. The DNA for the CDR3 is TGTGCCAGCAGCCAGCTACAGGGGCGGCCCCAGCATTTT.

The chain recombines TRBV10-3 with TRBJ1-2; TRBD1 matches 8 bases. V lost 5 bases and J lost 3; bases outside the gene matches: 8. Germline CDR1 and CDR2: ENHRY and SYGVKD. This CDR3 region has 15 residues. CDR3 sequence reads: CAISIGQGAYYGYTF. The CDR3 nucleotides are TGTGCCATCAGTATTGGTCAGGGGGCTTACTATGGCTACACCTTC.

V usage is TRBV11-3 and J usage is TRBJ2-1, with D possibly matching TRBD2 (6 bases). Trimming left V 3 bases short and J 6 bases short, with 15 bases between. Germline CDR1 and CDR2: SGHNT and YENEEA. CDR3 length: 15 amino acids. CDR3 bases: TGTGCCAGCAGCTTTGGTCTAGCGACAAGCAATGAGCAGTTCTTC. This encodes CASSFGLATSNEQFF.

The rearrangement joins TRBV6-5 to TRBJ2-7, with D possibly matching TRBD1 (6 bases). Germline V gives CDR1 MNHEY, CDR2 SVGAGI. Trimming cost V 5 bases and J 3 bases, with 11 bases left between them. The CDR3 sequence is 13 residues long. The CDR3 bases are TGTGCCAGCAGTCAGAACAGGGACTACGAGCAGTACTTC. Translated, it gives CASSQNRDYEQYF.

The CDR3 region has the DNA TGTGCCATCAGGGGGACAGCTCTGAACACTGAAGCTTTCTTT. Translation gives CAIRGTALNTEAFF. The chain recombines TRBV10-3 with TRBJ1-1; 7 bases map to TRBD1. Germline trimming cut 6 bases from V and 0 bases from J; bases unmatched to any gene: 4. Germline values: CDR1 ENHRY, CDR2 SYGVKD. CDR3 size: 14 residues.

This chain links TRBV7-9 with TRBJ1-4; 7 bases are shared with TRBD1. J was trimmed by 8 bases and V by 4 bases; bases with no gene match: 7. The germline gives CDR1 SEHNR, CDR2 FQNEAQ (reference sequence). CDR3 length equals 14 residues. The CDR3 DNA is TGTGCCAGCAGCTCGGCGGGGGGACAGGAAAAACTGTTTTTT. Its translation is CASSSAGGQEKLFF.

This clone was detected only a few times. The V and J genes are TRBV9 and TRBJ1-3, with D unresolved. V lost 2 bases, J lost 1 base, and 10 bases lay in between. This CDR3 is 15 amino acids long. Germline CDR1 is SGDLS and CDR2 is YYNGEE. The CDR3 nucleotides are TGTGCCAGCAGCGTCCAATCGGGGTCTGGAAACACCATATATTTT. As protein: CASSVQSGSGNTIYF.

The chain joins TRBV10-3 to TRBJ1-2; TRBD1 aligns across 8 bases. Germline lookup yields CDR1 ENHRY and CDR2 SYGVKD. CDR3 size: 13 residues. The V segment lost 10 bases and the J segment 8 bases; nucleotides outside the gene matches: 12. The DNA for the CDR3 is TGTGCCACGTTTCAGGGGGCGCAGGGAGGCTACACCTTC. Encoded protein: CATFQGAQGGYTF.

The gene calls are TRBV9 and TRBJ1-2; a possible D gene is TRBD1 (5 bases). The CDR3 is 12 residues long. CDR1 is SGDLS, CDR2 YYNGEE, per germline. Trimming removed 3 bases from V and 8 bases from J, with 11 bases in between. The CDR3: CASSGLGEGYTF. Here the CDR3 DNA reads TGTGCCAGCAGCGGATTAGGGGAAGGCTACACCTTC.

This chain connects TRBV6-5 to TRBJ1-2; 8 bases line up with TRBD1. Per germline, CDR1 MNHEY and CDR2 SVGAGI. The CDR3 consists of 13 residues. J was trimmed by 2 bases and V by 6 bases; bases with no gene match: 2. Written as DNA, the CDR3 is TGTGCCAGCAGCTGGACAGGGAACTATGGCTACACCTTC. Protein sequence: CASSWTGNYGYTF.

This chain uses TRBV11-3 with TRBJ1-1; D gene ambiguous. There are 13 residues in the CDR3. Trimming took off 2 bases at V and 5 bases at J, with 9 bases between the two ends. Germline CDR1 and CDR2: SGHNT and YENEEA. The CDR3 region has the DNA TGTGCCAGCAGCTTACGAGGGAGTACTGAAGCTTTCTTT. This sequence encodes CASSLRGSTEAFF.